This T cell receptor (beta chain) appears in the sequencing data of a study of blood T cell repertoires in COVID-19. Using immunoSEQ multiplex PCR, the repertoire was profiled, and TCRdb retains in-frame clones only, with some absent. This sample has 83,000 or so clones, with about 77% found just once. Between the trimmed V and J ends, which lost 0 bases and 4 bases, there was a span of 16 bases. Germline V lookup: CDR1 GTSNPN, CDR2 SVGIG (reference sequence). The CDR3 length is 17 residues. The V gene is TRBV30, the J gene TRBJ1-6; D call uncertain. Sequencing input: peripheral blood. The TCR originated in a woman older than 75 with acute or convalescent COVID-19. CDR3 protein: CAWSVGLLGSYNSPLHF. CDR3 nucleotide sequence: TGTGCCTGGAGTGTTGGGCTTTTAGGGAGTTATAATTCACCCCTCCACTTT.